A single sample gave rise to the 7 T cell receptor beta chains below, sequenced in a study of T cell responses to AZD1222 COVID-19 vaccine listed by TCRdb under 2021. The method behind the library was the immunoSEQ multiplex PCR assay. Imported from immuneACCESS, the table was reduced by TCRdb to in-frame sequences with V and J called. These copies leave out some clones; in studies compared against another copy, an unresolved V gene accounts for under half, and the cause of the remainder is not known. This sample is represented by 110,000 to 150,000 clones; 80% to 95% of them were singletons. The ten largest clonotypes hold less than 3.5% of the sample. Taken with the paper, the label for time point translates to: about 28 days (+/-7) after the second vaccine dose. Sequencing was performed on peripheral blood, taken 28 days after the second AZD1222 dose. Receptors originate from an adult who received the AZD1222 COVID-19 vaccine.

V gene TRBV28 combines with J gene TRBJ2-1; 8 bases fit TRBD2. Germline CDR1 is MDHEN and CDR2 is SYDVKM. J lost 1 base, V lost 5 bases, and 7 bases had no gene match. The length of the CDR3 is 16 residues. CDR3 nucleotides: TGTGCCAGCAGTAAGGTAGCGGGAAGGTCCTACAATGAGCAGTTCTTC. Amino acid sequence: CASSKVAGRSYNEQFF.

V is TRBV6-5 and J is TRBJ1-2; D may be TRBD1 (6 bases). V was trimmed by 6 bases and J by 4 bases, leaving 12 bases between them. The germline V gene has CDR1 MNHEY and CDR2 SVGAGI. CDR3 length equals 13 residues. As DNA, the CDR3 is TGTGCCAGCAGAACCGGGACACCCTATGGCTACACCTTC. This codes for CASRTGTPYGYTF.

The V call is TRBV6-5, the J call TRBJ1-5; D is unresolved. This CDR3 has 14 amino acids. Trimming left V 5 bases short and J 9 bases short, with 17 bases between. Germline V gene lookup returns CDR1 MNHEY and CDR2 SVGAGI. The CDR3 protein is CASSKQMGTRPQHF. In DNA, the CDR3 is TGTGCCAGCAGTAAACAGATGGGAACCCGGCCCCAGCATTTT.

The chain recombines TRBV2 with TRBJ1-1; a possible D gene is TRBD1 (5 bases). V was shortened by 2 bases and J by 0 bases, with 7 bases between the two germline ends. The germline gives CDR1 SNHLY, CDR2 FYNNEI. The CDR3 consists of 14 residues. The CDR3 DNA reads as TGTGCCAGCAGTGAACCCAGGGTGAACACTGAAGCTTTCTTT. Protein sequence: CASSEPRVNTEAFF.

This clone was seen once. The V gene is TRBV28, the J gene TRBJ2-7; no clear D. The CDR3 is made up of 13 amino acids. V lost 6 bases and J 1 base, leaving 10 bases between the germline ends. Germline values: CDR1 MDHEN, CDR2 SYDVKM. The CDR3 reads CASSRRISYEQYF. As DNA, the CDR3 is TGTGCCAGCAGCCGTCGTATTTCCTACGAGCAGTACTTC.

The chain uses TRBV30 and TRBJ1-2, with D possibly being TRBD1 (5 bases). Trimming cost V 8 bases and J 8 bases, with 18 bases left between them. This CDR3 spans 12 amino acids. The V gene's germline CDR1 is GTSNPN and CDR2 SVGIG (reference sequence). The CDR3 DNA reads as TGTGCCCGCCGCGGGGCGGGATACGGCTACACCTTC. It translates to CARRGAGYGYTF. Combining the CDR3 with reference TRBV30 and TRBJ1-2 gives the whole variable domain SQTIHQWPATLVQPVGSPLSLECTVEGTSNPNLYWYRQAAGRGLQLLFYSVGIGQISSEVPQNLSASRPQDRQFILSSKKLLLSDSGFYLCARRGAGYGYTFGSGTRLTVV.

The chain recombines TRBV7-3 with TRBJ1-2; D is possibly TRBD1 (6 bases). V lost 5 bases and J lost 2, with 12 bases in between. The CDR3 is made up of 14 amino acids. Germline CDR1 SGHTA, CDR2 FQGTGA. CDR3 nucleotide sequence: TGTGCCAGCAGCCAAGATCAGGGGAACTATGGCTACACCTTC. It specifies CASSQDQGNYGYTF.